This T cell receptor (beta chain) was retrieved from a study of T cell responses to AZD1222 COVID-19 vaccine. Of note for this clone: Its target is unknown.

This CDR3 region has 17 residues. The ends were cut back, 1 base at V and 6 bases at J, with 19 bases in the middle. The germline CDR1 and CDR2 sequences are SGHTA and FQGNSA. General study results and limits: Nearly half of spike-specific TCRs reportedly target unmutated variant regions.

Libraries were prepared by immunoSEQ multiplex PCR; TCRdb keeps only in-frame clonotypes and omits some of them. The sample holds some 100,000 clones, roughly 88% seen once. The input for sequencing was peripheral blood, taken on day 0 of AZD1222 vaccination. The sequence came from an adult in good health. The chain links TRBV7-2 to TRBJ2-1, with D perhaps matching TRBD2 (6 bases). The CDR3: CASSLVSGRNIRNEQFF. The CDR3 coding sequence is TGTGCCAGCAGCTTAGTCTCGGGGAGGAATATACGCAATGAGCAGTTCTTC.